The 15 T cell receptor beta chains listed next were all sequenced from one sample in a study of T-cell reconstitution after alpha-beta-depleted transplantation in children. The library targeted TCRbeta and was prepared with unique molecular identifiers. Each CDR3 protein is one row after TCRdb ran MiXCR on the PCR reads. The sample holds tens of thousands of distinct CDR3 sequences, 15% to 20% seen once. The specimen was PBMCs, mostly from graft donor cells, collected 60 days after TCRalphabeta/CD19-depleted stem cell transplant. The receptors shown here come from a male patient aged 2-15 years who had a stem cell transplant for acute lymphoblastic leukemia, so the T cells may come from the graft donor.

The rearrangement joins TRBV16 to TRBJ2-7, with TRBD1 matching 10 bases. V was pared by 5 bases and J by 4 bases, with 11 bases of the junction left unmatched. The CDR3 covers 16 residues. CDR1 and CDR2 from the germline V gene are KGHSY and FQNENV. The CDR3 DNA follows: TGTGCCAGCAGCTCAAACCTCCCGGGACAGGGGTACGAGCAGTACTTC. Translation gives CASSSNLPGQGYEQYF. The full variable domain, completed using reference TRBV16 and TRBJ2-7, is GEEVAQTPKHLVRGEGQKAKLYCAPIKGHSYVFWYQQVLKNEFKFLISFQNENVFDETGMPKERFSAKCLPNSPCSLEIQATKLEDSAVYFCASSSNLPGQGYEQYFGPGTRLTVT.

V usage is TRBV12-3 or TRBV12-4 and J usage is TRBJ2-7, with 7 positions matching TRBD2. After removal of 1 base from V and 7 bases from J, the junction contained 7 bases not matched to a gene. This CDR3 contains 14 residues. The chain's CDR3 is CASSLGRLRGEQYF. The CDR3 nucleotides are TGTGCCAGCAGTTTAGGTAGACTGCGGGGGGAGCAGTACTTC.

The chain recombines TRBV6-2 or TRBV6-3 with TRBJ2-2; D uncertain. The CDR3 runs 12 residues. Germline CDR1 MNHEY, CDR2 SVGEGT. Trimming stripped 6 bases from V and 2 bases from J, with 4 bases between. The CDR3 nucleotides are TGTGCCAGCAGGGCTAACACCGGGGAGCTGTTTTTT. Amino acid sequence: CASRANTGELFF.

Only a few counts were recorded for this clonotype. V gene TRBV20-1 combines with J gene TRBJ2-7; D possibly matches TRBD1 or TRBD2 (5 bases each). The CDR3 spans 14 residues. Germline CDR1 is DFQATT and CDR2 is SNEGSKA (reference sequence). With 6 bases removed from V and 2 bases from J, the gap between germline ends came to 17 bases. DNA for the CDR3: TGCAGTGCCGAGAGGTACGGGGCCCCCTACGAGCAGTACTTC. This codes for CSAERYGAPYEQYF.

The sample holds many counts of this clonotype. The chain uses TRBV15 and TRBJ2-3; possibly TRBD1 for D (6 bases). The CDR3 runs 13 residues. Trimming took 11 bases from V and 2 from J, leaving 14 bases between them. Germline lookup yields CDR1 LNHNV and CDR2 YYDKDF (reference sequence). CDR3 amino acids: CAAGQRTTDTQYF. The DNA for the CDR3 is TGTGCCGCCGGACAGAGAACCACAGATACGCAGTATTTT.

This clonotype was seen a few times. The germline gene is not matched at one end of the junction; a read error may be the cause. The chain uses TRBV7-9 and TRBJ2-7, with 7 bases lining up with TRBD2. The length of the CDR3 is 11 residues. Germline values: CDR1 SEHNR, CDR2 FQNEAQ (reference sequence). CDR3 coding DNA: TGTGCCAGCAGCCGAGGAGCGGGGTTTGGCTTC. Translation: CASSRGAGFGF.

A note on this clonotype: An end of the junction differs from the germline gene, which may be a read error. The J gene is TRBJ2-5, the V gene TRBV2, with TRBD1 as a possible D gene (6 bases). This CDR3 has 15 residues. Looked up from germline, CDR1 is SNHLY and CDR2 is FYNNEI. The CDR3 loop is CASNEYGTGQETQYF. The CDR3 DNA sequence: TGTGCCAGCAATGAATATGGTACAGGGCAAGAGACCCAGTACTTC.

This clonotype was observed many times. The J gene is TRBJ2-7, the V gene TRBV2, with 7 bases identical to TRBD1. The germline gives CDR1 SNHLY, CDR2 FYNNEI. After removal of 9 bases from V and 3 bases from J, the junction contained 8 bases not matched to a gene. The CDR3 consists of 13 residues. The CDR3 sequence is CARQGLGGYEQYF. In DNA, the CDR3 is TGTGCCAGACAGGGGTTAGGGGGCTACGAGCAGTACTTC.

The genes are TRBV4-2 and TRBJ2-4; 11 bases are shared with TRBD2. This CDR3 is built from 20 residues. The trim removed 3 bases at V and 0 bases at J, leaving 13 bases unmatched. The germline V gene has CDR1 LGHNA and CDR2 YNFKEQ. CDR3 in DNA: TGTGCCAGCAGCCAGGAAGTAACTAGCGGGGGCCGGTTAGCCAAAAACATTCAGTACTTC. Encoded protein: CASSQEVTSGGRLAKNIQYF.

The table lists this clonotype with many counts. This chain joins TRBV12-3 or TRBV12-4 and TRBJ2-1; 9 bases match TRBD2. V gave up 4 bases and J gave up 7 bases; unmatched junction bases: 11. CDR3 size: 16 residues. DNA of the CDR3: TGTGCCAGCAGTTCCTCCGGGACTAGCAGGATAAATGAGCAGTTCTTC. This translates into CASSSSGTSRINEQFF.

This clonotype was counted at least ten times. The chain is built from TRBV20-1 and TRBJ2-3; a possible D gene is TRBD1 (5 bases). V lost 3 bases and J 2 bases, leaving 6 bases between the germline ends. The CDR3 is 12 residues long. Germline V gives CDR1 DFQATT, CDR2 SNEGSKA (reference sequence). CDR3 nucleotides: TGCAGTGCTAGGACAGACACAGATACGCAGTATTTT. Translation: CSARTDTDTQYF.

This clonotype was seen a handful of times. The chain couples TRBV10-3 to TRBJ1-2; unclear D gene. Trimming stripped 4 bases from V and 1 base from J, with 7 bases between. Germline CDR1 and CDR2: ENHRY and SYGVKD. This CDR3 is built from 13 residues. The CDR3 nucleotides are TGTGCCATCAGTGTGGAGAGTAACTATGGCTACACCTTC. It codes for CAISVESNYGYTF.

This clonotype was observed a handful of times. The chain carries TRBV20-1 and TRBJ1-1, with TRBD1 matching over 7 bases. The CDR3 loop spans 14 amino acids. Trimming cost V 0 bases and J 4 bases; bases outside gene matches: 5. Germline CDR1 reads DFQATT; CDR2 reads SNEGSKA (reference sequence). The CDR3 protein is CSARDWQGVTEAFF. The CDR3 DNA sequence: TGCAGTGCTAGAGATTGGCAGGGGGTCACTGAAGCTTTCTTT.

This clonotype has at least ten counts. The genes are TRBV4-2 and TRBJ1-4; the D gene is possibly TRBD1 (6 bases). The V gene's germline CDR1 is LGHNA and CDR2 YNFKEQ. V lost 1 base and J 7 bases, leaving 16 bases between the germline ends. The CDR3 is 16 residues long. This chain's CDR3 is CASSQGGYGGSEKLFF. The DNA of the CDR3 is TGTGCCAGCAGCCAAGGAGGATACGGGGGCAGTGAAAAACTGTTTTTT.

The rearrangement joins TRBV5-5 to TRBJ1-5; TRBD1 matches 8 bases. Losses at the gene ends were 0 bases for V and 1 base for J; bases not matched to a gene: 9. CDR3 length equals 18 residues. The V gene's germline CDR1 is SGHKS and CDR2 YYEKEE (reference sequence). The CDR3 sequence: CASSLASQGAPSNQPQHF. The CDR3, as DNA: TGTGCCAGCAGCTTGGCCTCTCAGGGGGCACCCAGCAATCAGCCCCAGCATTTT.